Presented here are 18 T cell receptor beta chains from one specimen sequenced in a study of early T cells in non-severe SARS-CoV-2 infection. Each CDR3 protein is one row after TCRdb ran MiXCR on the 5' RACE reads. This table holds approximately 31,000 distinct CDR3 sequences, approximately 6% found once. The specimen was whole blood. These TCRs come from an adult who was a healthcare worker with PCR-confirmed SARS-CoV-2 infection or an uninfected control (not recorded which).

This clonotype was recorded at least ten times. The J gene is TRBJ2-7, the V gene TRBV28; D possibly corresponds to TRBD1 (6 bases). This CDR3 spans 16 amino acids. Germline CDR1 MDHEN, CDR2 SYDVKM. V lost 6 bases and J 0 bases, leaving 18 bases between the germline ends. CDR3 in amino acids: CASSPTGLRLSYEQYF. The CDR3, as DNA: TGTGCCAGCAGCCCAACAGGGCTCCGCCTCTCCTACGAGCAGTACTTC.

In its sample, this clonotype was seen many times. The chain links TRBV27 to TRBJ2-3; no clear D gene. The V gene's germline CDR1 is MNHEY and CDR2 SMNVEV (reference sequence). With 7 bases removed from V and 2 bases from J, the gap between germline ends came to 10 bases. This CDR3 spans 13 amino acids. CDR3 nucleotide sequence: TGTGCCAGCACCAAGATGGCCACAGATACGCAGTATTTT. Amino acids: CASTKMATDTQYF.

This sequence joins TRBV5-4 and TRBJ2-3; D is perhaps TRBD1 (6 bases). Germline V gene sequence: CDR1 SGHNT, CDR2 YYREEE (reference sequence). Trimming removed 5 bases from V and 3 bases from J, with 13 bases in between. The CDR3 length is 14 residues. CDR3 in DNA: TGTGCCAGCAGATATGACGGGACAACAGATACGCAGTATTTT. It codes for CASRYDGTTDTQYF.

This clonotype was recorded a few times. The gene calls are TRBV7-2 and TRBJ2-4; 11 positions agree with TRBD1. The CDR3 has 15 residues. CDR1 and CDR2 (germline): SGHTA, FQGNSA. With 5 bases clipped from V and 8 bases from J, the junction kept 8 bases outside the gene matches. The CDR3 nucleotides read TGTGCCAGCAGCAGCCGGACAGGGGGCCGGTACATTCAGTACTTC. Its translation: CASSSRTGGRYIQYF.

This clonotype occurred many times. The rearrangement links TRBV6-5 to TRBJ1-1; 11 bases map to TRBD1. CDR1 and CDR2 (germline): MNHEY, SVGAGI. V was pared by 1 base and J by 2 bases, with 0 bases of the junction left unmatched. The CDR3 spans 15 residues. DNA of the CDR3: TGTGCCAGCAGTTACTGGACAGGGGGCAACACTGAAGCTTTCTTT. Translating it yields CASSYWTGGNTEAFF.

This clonotype was seen ten or more times. The chain joins TRBV20-1 to TRBJ2-5; D is undetermined. This CDR3 contains 12 residues. Trimming stripped 4 bases from V and 13 bases from J, with 19 bases between. CDR1 DFQATT and CDR2 SNEGSKA come from the germline V gene (reference sequence). CDR3 residues: CSAKTDWIGLYF. CDR3 coding DNA: TGCAGTGCTAAGACGGATTGGATAGGGTTGTACTTC.

This clonotype was seen many times. The chain is built from TRBV12-3 or TRBV12-4 and TRBJ2-5; the match to TRBD2 covers 8 bases. With V trimmed by 6 bases and J by 1 base, 4 bases remained unmatched. The CDR3 spans 14 residues. CDR3 region: CASRVTSGQETQYF. The CDR3 DNA follows: TGTGCCAGCAGGGTTACTAGCGGCCAAGAGACCCAGTACTTC.

This clonotype was recorded many times. This sequence joins TRBV18 and TRBJ1-5; maybe TRBD1 (6 bases). The CDR3 loop spans 16 amino acids. Germline CDR1 KGHSH, CDR2 LQKENI. V shed 0 bases and J shed 3 bases, with 12 bases lying between them. The CDR3 sequence: CASSPPGRGVNQPQHF. The CDR3, as DNA: TGTGCCAGCTCACCACCGGGGAGGGGGGTCAATCAGCCCCAGCATTTT.

The V and J genes are TRBV7-9 and TRBJ1-4, with TRBD1 as a possible D gene (5 bases). V lost 5 bases and J lost 2, with 15 bases in between. Per germline, CDR1 SEHNR and CDR2 FQNEAQ (reference sequence). The CDR3 consists of 16 residues. In nucleotides, the CDR3 is TGTGCCAGCAGCGAGGACAAGGCGGGTACTAATGAAAAACTGTTTTTT. This sequence encodes CASSEDKAGTNEKLFF.

This clonotype was picked up a small number of times. V is TRBV7-9 and J is TRBJ2-1, with 7 bases fitting TRBD2. Germline V gene lookup returns CDR1 SEHNR and CDR2 FQNEAQ (reference sequence). The CDR3 contains 15 residues. Losses at the gene ends were 4 bases for V and 5 bases for J; bases not matched to a gene: 8. The CDR3 here is CASSSRLAGHNEQFF. The CDR3, as DNA: TGTGCCAGCAGCTCACGACTAGCCGGCCACAATGAGCAGTTCTTC.

This clonotype has ten or more counts. V is TRBV6-5 and J is TRBJ2-1; D remains ambiguous. CDR1 MNHEY and CDR2 SVGAGI come from the germline V gene. Trimming stripped 5 bases from V and 9 bases from J, with 23 bases between. The CDR3 spans 16 residues. In nucleotides, the CDR3 is TGTGCCAGCAGTCCCGCCCTGTCCCTCCTGGGTATTGAGCAGTTCTTC. Amino acids: CASSPALSLLGIEQFF.

In this sample, this clonotype turned up many times. The chain combines TRBV20-1 with TRBJ2-4; D unresolved. CDR3 size: 14 residues. CDR1 is DFQATT and CDR2 is SNEGSKA in the germline V gene (reference sequence). The ends were cut back, 0 bases at V and 0 bases at J, with 6 bases in the middle. The CDR3, as DNA: TGCAGTGCTAGAGAAAGTATAGCCAAAAACATTCAGTACTTC. The encoded protein is CSARESIAKNIQYF.

This clonotype was observed many times. The V gene is TRBV7-9, the J gene TRBJ2-1; D unresolved. Germline V lookup: CDR1 SEHNR, CDR2 FQNEAQ (reference sequence). CDR3 size: 12 residues. Trimming pared 5 bases from V and 12 bases from J, leaving 14 bases between. The CDR3 region is CASSPTVSGQFF. In DNA form, the CDR3 reads TGTGCCAGCAGCCCGACGGTCTCCGGGCAGTTCTTC.

There are many counts of this clonotype. CDR3 sequence reads: CASSPGVAKNTGELFF. CDR3 nucleotides: TGTGCCAGCTCACCAGGGGTAGCAAAGAACACCGGGGAGCTGTTTTTT. J is TRBJ2-2 and V is TRBV18, with D uncertain. This CDR3 has 16 residues. The germline V gene encodes CDR1 KGHSH and CDR2 LQKENI. Trimming removed 2 bases at V and 1 base at J, with 11 bases between.

J is TRBJ2-3 and V is TRBV7-2; tentatively, D is TRBD2 (6 bases). V shed 7 bases and J shed 6 bases, with 20 bases lying between them. Germline V lookup: CDR1 SGHTA, CDR2 FQGNSA. CDR3 length: 15 residues. As DNA, the CDR3 is TGTGCCAGCAAACCTGGAGGGGCAGGAGGTGATACGCAGTATTTT. This codes for CASKPGGAGGDTQYF.

This clonotype was counted ten times or more. The V call is TRBV5-1, the J call TRBJ2-7; 8 nucleotides align to TRBD1. The CDR3 runs 13 residues. V lost 3 bases, J lost 5 bases, and 4 bases stayed unmatched. CDR1 SGHRS and CDR2 YFSETQ come from the germline V gene. The CDR3 nucleotides are TGCGCCAGCAGCTATACAGGGGGACACGAGCAGTACGTC. Amino acids: CASSYTGGHEQYV.

The V gene is TRBV28, the J gene TRBJ1-1; D gene unclear. V lost 10 bases and J 1 base, leaving 13 bases between the germline ends. The length of the CDR3 is 13 residues. The V gene's germline CDR1 is MDHEN and CDR2 SYDVKM. CDR3 sequence: CAIRPSGNTEAFF. CDR3 DNA sequence: TGTGCCATCCGACCCTCAGGGAACACTGAAGCTTTCTTT. Filled out from reference TRBV28 and TRBJ1-1, the complete variable domain reads DVKVTQSSRYLVKRTGEKVFLECVQDMDHENMFWYRQDPGLGLRLIYFSYDVKMKEKGDIPEGYSVSREKKERFSLILESASTNQTSMYLCAIRPSGNTEAFFGQGTRLTVV.

At least ten counts were recorded for this clonotype. This chain joins TRBV20-1 and TRBJ2-7; D is possibly TRBD1 (6 bases). CDR3 length: 13 amino acids. Germline loops: CDR1 DFQATT, CDR2 SNEGSKA (reference sequence). V lost 3 bases, J lost 3 bases, and 12 bases lay in between. The CDR3 DNA reads as TGCAGTGCTAGGGTCGTAGGGGGCTACGAGCAGTACGTC. Translated, it gives CSARVVGGYEQYV.